The text below deals with one T cell receptor (beta chain). The antigen remains unidentified. This record comes from a study of cytotoxic CD8 clonotypes in ibrutinib-treated CLL. Assay: immunoSEQ multiplex PCR; the TCRdb copy retains only in-frame clones and omits some. The sample contains some 130,000 clones, roughly 88% of which appear only once. This CDR3 has 13 residues. With 0 bases clipped from V and 8 bases from J, the junction kept 4 bases outside the gene matches. CDR1 and CDR2 (germline): SGHRS, YFSETQ. Regarding the study as a whole: Sampling schedules were unmatched across sustained-remission and progressing patients.

This specimen consisted of PBMCs, obtained after 24 months of ibrutinib treatment. This receptor was obtained from a human donor with chronic lymphocytic leukemia. The chain couples TRBV5-1 to TRBJ1-2; TRBD1 aligns across 7 bases. The CDR3 bases are TGCGCCAGCAGCTTGGAACAGGGGCGAGGCTACACCTTC. This sequence encodes CASSLEQGRGYTF.